What follows is one T cell receptor (beta chain) and its context. What it binds is unknown. These data come from a study of CD8 T cells in ankylosing spondylitis. Libraries for TCR beta were made by quantitative 5'-RACE with molecular barcodes. TCRdb re-derived calls from the 5' RACE reads in MiXCR, one entry per CDR3 protein. The sample has around 770,000 distinct CDR3 sequences; over 9.5% are singletons. Study-wide findings and caveats: A TCR beta motif made of fewer than 10 highly homologous variants seemed typical of ankylosing spondylitis blood. Significant enrichment of disease-linked clones was reported in matched ankylosing spondylitis synovial fluid. In peripheral blood, disease-linked CD8+ clones occurred at relatively low frequencies. Prior literature has documented some motif variants in synovial fluid and blood from reactive arthritis.

Germline assignment: CDR1 ENHRY and CDR2 SYGVKD. Trimming removed 3 bases from V and 6 bases from J; junction bases left unmatched: 14. This CDR3 spans 17 amino acids. Sequencing was performed on blood, either unsorted or a sorted T cell fraction (not recorded which). The TCR originated in a male donor with ankylosing spondylitis. The chain uses TRBV10-3 and TRBJ2-7; 10 bases fit TRBD2. The CDR3 is CAISDPGLAVSVTEQYF. The CDR3 DNA follows: TGTGCCATCAGTGACCCTGGACTAGCGGTATCTGTGACCGAGCAGTACTTC.